This T cell receptor beta chain is from a study of somatic mutations in cytotoxic T cells in rheumatoid arthritis. Assay used: immunoSEQ multiplex PCR; TCRdb lists only in-frame clones, some missing. The table includes 15,000 to 20,000 clones, roughly 80% detected once. The CDR3 is 14 residues long. V was cut by 3 bases and J by 7 bases, with 13 bases left in between. Per germline, CDR1 SGDLS and CDR2 YYNGEE. This clonotype was sampled from a woman between 45 and 65 years old in good health. V and J are TRBV9 and TRBJ1-4, with D uncertain. The sample taken for sequencing was CD8+ T cells sorted from blood. CDR3 residues: CASSATGLAEKLFF. As DNA, the CDR3 is TGTGCCAGCAGCGCTACCGGGCTCGCTGAAAAACTGTTTTTT.